These 31 T cell receptor beta chains originate from one sample sequenced in a study of blood T cell repertoires in COVID-19. Generated by immunoSEQ multiplex PCR, the TCRdb table keeps only in-frame clones and is missing some. Counted here are around 260,000 clones, around 90% occurring once; the ten biggest clones make up around 1.1%. The sample was PBMCs or T cells enriched from blood (not recorded which). These receptors all come from a woman under 40 who had recovered from COVID-19.

This chain joins TRBV7-2 and TRBJ2-1, with TRBD1 matching 9 bases. V lost 5 bases and J lost 6; bases outside the gene matches: 8. Per germline, CDR1 SGHTA and CDR2 FQGNSA. The CDR3 extends over 15 amino acids. CDR3 sequence (DNA): TGTGCCAGCAGCCCCGGGACAGGGCTTTTCAATGAGCAGTTCTTC. It yields the protein CASSPGTGLFNEQFF.

This chain joins TRBV29-1 and TRBJ1-2, with TRBD1 matching 9 bases. V lost 0 bases, J lost 9 bases, and 11 bases stayed unmatched. The CDR3 runs 15 residues. Germline loops: CDR1 SQVTM, CDR2 ANQGSEA. The CDR3, as DNA: TGCAGCGTTGAAGATAAGGCGGGACAGGGTCATAGCTACACCTTC. Protein product: CSVEDKAGQGHSYTF.

The J gene is TRBJ2-1, the V gene TRBV5-1; D is ambiguous. This CDR3 has 14 residues. Germline loops: CDR1 SGHRS, CDR2 YFSETQ. The V gene lost 0 bases and the J gene lost 9 bases, with 13 bases spanning the gap. CDR3 in amino acids: CASSLEPTDTEQFF. The CDR3 DNA reads TGCGCCAGCAGCTTGGAACCAACAGATACTGAGCAGTTCTTC.

The chain joins TRBV5-6 to TRBJ2-3, with TRBD1 matching over 9 bases. The V and J ends lost 0 bases and 2 bases, in that order; junction bases with no gene match: 7. Germline assignment: CDR1 SGHDT and CDR2 YYEEEE. The CDR3 totals 17 residues. The CDR3 DNA follows: TGTGCCAGCAGCTTGGTTCTGACAGGGGGTACCACAGATACGCAGTATTTT. Translation: CASSLVLTGGTTDTQYF.

J is TRBJ2-7 and V is TRBV28, with 16 bases matching TRBD2. There are 16 residues in the CDR3. Germline V gene lookup returns CDR1 MDHEN and CDR2 SYDVKM. Trimming at V came to 5 bases and at J to 4 bases, leaving 5 bases not matched to a gene. For the CDR3, the DNA is TGTGCCAGCAGTCAAGGGACTAGCGGGAGGGATTACGAGCAGTACTTC. Translated, it gives CASSQGTSGRDYEQYF.

The CDR3 coding sequence is TGCAGCGTTGTTCGCCAGGGGGGCGAGCAGTACTTC. Translated, it gives CSVVRQGGEQYF. J is TRBJ2-7 and V is TRBV29-1, with D possibly TRBD1 on 7 matching bases. V was shortened by 4 bases and J by 6 bases, with 13 bases between the two germline ends. Germline values: CDR1 SQVTM, CDR2 ANQGSEA. This CDR3 region has 12 residues.

In its sample, this clone was seen a few times. V usage is TRBV4-1 and J usage is TRBJ1-2; perhaps TRBD1 as D (6 bases). Germline-derived CDR1 and CDR2 are MGHRA and YSYEKL. The length of the CDR3 is 14 residues. The V and J ends lost 0 bases and 7 bases respectively, with 12 bases between them. CDR3 nucleotides: TGCGCCAGCAGCCAAGATGACAGGCTAGGTGGCTACACCTTC. Translating it yields CASSQDDRLGGYTF.

The gene calls are TRBV27 and TRBJ2-7, with 11 bases fitting TRBD2. CDR1 and CDR2 (germline): MNHEY, SMNVEV (reference sequence). V lost 3 bases and J lost 3; bases outside the gene matches: 7. The CDR3 is 16 residues long. The CDR3 nucleotides are TGTGCCAGCAGTTTGGCTAGCGGGAGGCAATTCTACGAGCAGTACTTC. This gives the protein CASSLASGRQFYEQYF.

The chain uses TRBV7-2 and TRBJ1-4; a weak D match, TRBD1 (5 bases). From germline, CDR1 is SGHTA and CDR2 FQGNSA. The germline V and J ends were trimmed by 0 bases and 0 bases, with 14 bases remaining between them. This CDR3 has 18 amino acids. The CDR3 here is CASSLARGNIATNEKLFF. CDR3 nucleotide sequence: TGTGCCAGCAGCTTAGCTAGGGGCAACATTGCAACTAATGAAAAACTGTTTTTT.

The CDR3 nucleotides read TGTGCCAGCAGACAGAGAAACCCTGGAAACACCATATATTTT. Translated, it gives CASRQRNPGNTIYF. The chain recombines TRBV27 with TRBJ1-3; D is unresolved. CDR1 is MNHEY and CDR2 is SMNVEV in the germline V gene (reference sequence). Trimming took off 6 bases at V and 2 bases at J, with 11 bases between the two ends. The CDR3 covers 14 residues.

The chain carries TRBV7-8 and TRBJ1-2; the D gene is possibly TRBD1 (6 bases). Per germline, CDR1 SGHVS and CDR2 FQNEAQ. Trimming removed 2 bases from V and 4 bases from J, with 11 bases in between. CDR3 length equals 14 residues. The CDR3 nucleotides read TGTGCCAGCAGCTTAACGGACAGCCTCTATGGCTACACCTTC. Its translation is CASSLTDSLYGYTF.

The chain joins TRBV2 to TRBJ2-2; 8 nucleotides match TRBD2. CDR3 length: 15 amino acids. Trimming cost V 4 bases and J 3 bases; bases outside gene matches: 4. Germline CDR1 is SNHLY and CDR2 is FYNNEI. The CDR3 nucleotides are TGTGCCAGCAGTGCAGGACTAGCTTACACCGGGGAGCTGTTTTTT. Translating gives CASSAGLAYTGELFF.

V gene TRBV27 combines with J gene TRBJ2-7, with 9 bases matching TRBD2. CDR3 length equals 14 residues. V was pared by 2 bases and J by 4 bases, with 3 bases of the junction left unmatched. Germline CDR1 MNHEY, CDR2 SMNVEV (reference sequence). CDR3 amino acids: CASSLAGGRYEQYF. The CDR3 nucleotides are TGTGCCAGCAGTTTAGCGGGAGGGCGTTACGAGCAGTACTTC.

The chain uses TRBV30 and TRBJ2-7; 8 bases agree with TRBD1. The germline V gene encodes CDR1 GTSNPN and CDR2 SVGIG (reference sequence). Trimming at V came to 5 bases and at J to 2 bases, leaving 2 bases not matched to a gene. The CDR3 totals 12 residues. CDR3 region: CAWDRGPYEQYF. The CDR3 DNA is TGTGCCTGGGACAGGGGACCCTACGAGCAGTACTTC.

The chain is built from TRBV12-3 or TRBV12-4 and TRBJ1-6; no clear D. The CDR3 totals 12 residues. V lost 5 bases, J lost 10 bases, and 9 bases lay in between. The CDR3 here is CASSRESSPLHF. CDR3 bases: TGTGCCAGCAGTAGAGAATCCTCACCCCTCCACTTT.

This clone was detected once. The chain combines TRBV10-1 with TRBJ1-5, with a tentative D call TRBD1 (5 bases). Germline CDR1 WNHNN, CDR2 SYGVQD (reference sequence). The CDR3 is made up of 13 amino acids. Trimming stripped 8 bases from V and 3 bases from J, with 11 bases between. The CDR3 here is CASGDSNNQPQHF. In nucleotides, the CDR3 is TGCGCCAGCGGAGACAGCAACAATCAGCCCCAGCATTTT.

V usage is TRBV5-1 and J usage is TRBJ2-7; TRBD1 aligns across 10 bases. Germline CDR1 is SGHRS and CDR2 is YFSETQ. This CDR3 has 15 residues. V was clipped by 5 bases and J by 2 bases; unmatched bases: 7. The CDR3 is CASSRGTGDTYEQYF. The CDR3 DNA reads TGCGCCAGCAGTAGAGGGACAGGGGATACCTACGAGCAGTACTTC.

The CDR3 bases are TGTGCCAGCAGCGTAGGTGGACTTGTTCCAACCGGGGAGCTGTTTTTT. Its translation is CASSVGGLVPTGELFF. The J gene is TRBJ2-2, the V gene TRBV9, with D possibly matching TRBD2 (5 bases). The CDR3 runs 16 residues. The germline gives CDR1 SGDLS, CDR2 YYNGEE. V was clipped by 0 bases and J by 5 bases, with 14 bases between them.

V and J are TRBV7-2 and TRBJ1-5; D unclear. Trimming removed 3 bases at V and 5 bases at J, with 8 bases between. Germline CDR1 SGHTA, CDR2 FQGNSA. The CDR3 loop spans 13 amino acids. The CDR3 region has the DNA TGTGCCAGCAGCTTGGGCTCCGATCAGCCCCAGCATTTT. Its translation: CASSLGSDQPQHF.

The gene calls are TRBV15 and TRBJ2-1; maybe TRBD2 (6 bases). Trimming pared 3 bases from V and 4 bases from J, leaving 10 bases between. This CDR3 is 14 amino acids long. The germline V gene has CDR1 LNHNV and CDR2 YYDKDF (reference sequence). The CDR3 loop reads CATSSGRGYNEQFF. Written as DNA, the CDR3 is TGTGCCACCAGCAGCGGGAGAGGGTACAATGAGCAGTTCTTC.

The chain has TRBV18 and TRBJ2-7; TRBD2 agrees at 8 bases. The CDR3 sequence is 15 residues long. The germline CDR1 and CDR2 sequences are KGHSH and LQKENI. The V and J ends lost 2 bases and 5 bases, in that order; junction bases with no gene match: 8. The CDR3 protein is CASSPVGGGGDEQYF. CDR3 bases: TGTGCCAGCTCACCAGTCGGGGGGGGCGGCGACGAGCAGTACTTC.

J is TRBJ1-5 and V is TRBV5-1; TRBD1 matches at 7 bases. The CDR3 is 13 amino acids. The junction had 4 bases not matched to a gene; V was cut back by 3 bases and J by 7 bases. Germline CDR1 is SGHRS and CDR2 is YFSETQ. The CDR3 spells CASSWDSTQPQHF. The CDR3, as DNA: TGCGCCAGCAGCTGGGACAGCACGCAGCCCCAGCATTTT.

Details on this clone: The identical CDR3 is also encoded by other nucleotide sequences in the sample. This chain joins TRBV2 and TRBJ2-2, with 7 bases that match TRBD1. The CDR3 is made up of 12 amino acids. Germline V CDR1 and CDR2: SNHLY, FYNNEI. V shed 4 bases, J shed 7 bases, and the junction held 0 bases outside the gene matches. The CDR3 DNA follows: TGTGCCAGCAGTGGGGACAGCGGGGAGCTGTTTTTT. Protein sequence: CASSGDSGELFF. The full variable domain, rest sourced from reference TRBV2 and TRBJ2-2, is EPEVTQTPSHQVTQMGQEVILRCVPISNHLYFYWYRQILGQKVEFLVSFYNNEISEKSEIFDDQFSVERPDGSNFTLKIRSTKLEDSAMYFCASSGDSGELFFGEGSRLTVL.

The chain joins TRBV2 to TRBJ2-3, with 11 bases matching TRBD2. Germline V lookup: CDR1 SNHLY, CDR2 FYNNEI. The CDR3 spans 15 residues. V shed 6 bases and J 3 bases; nucleotides not matched to a gene: 5. CDR3 amino acids: CASSLLAGETDTQYF. The CDR3 DNA reads TGTGCCAGCAGCTTACTAGCGGGAGAGACAGATACGCAGTATTTT.

V usage is TRBV5-5 and J usage is TRBJ2-7, with TRBD1 as a possible D gene (6 bases). V was shortened by 3 bases and J by 1 base, with 17 bases between the two germline ends. Germline lookup yields CDR1 SGHKS and CDR2 YYEKEE (reference sequence). CDR3 length equals 16 residues. The CDR3 here is CASSSHDRGGSYEQYF. The CDR3, as DNA: TGTGCCAGCAGCTCTCATGACAGAGGGGGATCCTACGAGCAGTACTTC. The full variable domain, with the rest looked up from reference TRBV5-5 and TRBJ2-7, is DAGVTQSPTHLIKTRGQQVTLRCSPISGHKSVSWYQQVLGQGPQFIFQYYEKEERGRGNFPDRFSARQFPNYSSELNVNALLLGDSALYLCASSSHDRGGSYEQYFGPGTRLTVT.

Only one count was recorded for this clone. The gene calls are TRBV5-6 and TRBJ1-1; maybe TRBD1 (6 bases). This CDR3 comprises 15 residues. Trimming stripped 5 bases from V and 0 bases from J, with 14 bases between. Germline CDR1 reads SGHDT; CDR2 reads YYEEEE. The DNA of the CDR3 is TGTGCCAGCAGTATACCGGGACATATGAACACTGAAGCTTTCTTT. Translated: CASSIPGHMNTEAFF.

The V gene is TRBV9, the J gene TRBJ2-2; 7 nucleotides line up with TRBD2. Germline V gene data show CDR1 as SGDLS and CDR2 as YYNGEE. This CDR3 is 16 amino acids long. Trimming took 0 bases from V and 1 from J; bases not matched to a gene: 3. CDR3 sequence (DNA): TGTGCCAGCAGCGTAGACCTAGCGGTGAACACCGGGGAGCTGTTTTTT. It encodes CASSVDLAVNTGELFF.

The J gene is TRBJ1-2, the V gene TRBV9, with 8 bases fitting TRBD1. Trimming at V came to 3 bases and at J to 5 bases, leaving 3 bases not matched to a gene. CDR3 size: 13 residues. Germline CDR1 reads SGDLS; CDR2 reads YYNGEE. CDR3 sequence (DNA): TGTGCCAGCAGCGCTCAGGGGGCTTATGGCTACACCTTC. The encoded protein is CASSAQGAYGYTF.

The chain uses TRBV6-5 and TRBJ2-5; perhaps TRBD2 as D (5 bases). This CDR3 comprises 14 residues. Trimming stripped 6 bases from V and 5 bases from J, with 16 bases between. Looked up from germline, CDR1 is MNHEY and CDR2 is SVGAGI. The CDR3 here is CASSSLTRGETQYF. CDR3 sequence (DNA): TGTGCCAGCAGCTCTCTAACCCGAGGGGAGACCCAGTACTTC.

This clone was observed once. This chain connects TRBV28 to TRBJ1-5, with D tentatively TRBD1 (5 bases). CDR3 length: 18 amino acids. CDR1 is MDHEN, CDR2 SYDVKM, per germline. Trimming took off 7 bases at V and 0 bases at J, with 22 bases between the two ends. The CDR3, as DNA: TGTGCCAGCACCATCCCAGGGCAGGGAGGGATTAGCAATCAGCCCCAGCATTTT. It encodes CASTIPGQGGISNQPQHF.

The genes are TRBV6-5 and TRBJ1-2, with D possibly TRBD1 on 6 matching bases. Germline lookup yields CDR1 MNHEY and CDR2 SVGAGI. Trimming pared 10 bases from V and 5 bases from J, leaving 14 bases between. This CDR3 spans 12 amino acids. CDR3 sequence reads: CAIGGTFYGYTF. DNA of the CDR3: TGTGCCATCGGGGGGACATTTTATGGCTACACCTTC.